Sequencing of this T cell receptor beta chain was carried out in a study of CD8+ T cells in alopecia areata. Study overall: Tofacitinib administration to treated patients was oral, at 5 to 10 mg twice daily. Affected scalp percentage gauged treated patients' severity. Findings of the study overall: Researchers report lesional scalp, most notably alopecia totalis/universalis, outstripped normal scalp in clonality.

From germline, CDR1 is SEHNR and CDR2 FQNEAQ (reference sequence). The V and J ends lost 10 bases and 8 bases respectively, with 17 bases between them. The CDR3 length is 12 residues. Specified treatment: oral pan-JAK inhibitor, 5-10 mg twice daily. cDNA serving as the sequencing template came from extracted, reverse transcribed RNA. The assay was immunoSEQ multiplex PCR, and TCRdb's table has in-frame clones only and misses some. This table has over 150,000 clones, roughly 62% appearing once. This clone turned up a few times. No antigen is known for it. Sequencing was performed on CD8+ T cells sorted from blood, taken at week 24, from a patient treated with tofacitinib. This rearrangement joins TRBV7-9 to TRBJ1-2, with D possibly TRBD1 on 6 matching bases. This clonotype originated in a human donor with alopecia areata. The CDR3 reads CATTRGAEGYTF. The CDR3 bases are TGTGCCACCACAAGGGGGGCGGAAGGCTACACCTTC. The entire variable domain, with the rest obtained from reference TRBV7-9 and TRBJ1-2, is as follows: DTGVSQNPRHKITKRGQNVTFRCDPISEHNRLYWYRQTLGQGPEFLTYFQNEAQLEKSRLLSDRFSAERPKGSFSTLEIQRTEQGDSAMYLCATTRGAEGYTFGSGTRLTVV.